This TCR beta chain was identified in a study of cytomegalovirus exposure and HLA in healthy donors. The donors (healthy individuals) were bone marrow donors. A word on this clone: The antigen is unknown. The identical CDR3 is also encoded by other nucleotide sequences in the sample.

Both 60 Vbeta primers and 13 Jbeta primers went into the PCR. Profiling relied on immunoSEQ multiplex PCR, and the TCRdb table lists in-frame clones only, not all of them. The table includes 180,000 or so clones, 75% to 90% detected once. CDR1 SGHRS and CDR2 YFSETQ come from the germline V gene. The J segment lost 7 bases and the V segment lost 2 bases, leaving 3 bases of the junction unmatched. The CDR3 runs 13 residues. General study points: Excluded: some indistinguishable V segments such as TRBV6-2 and TRBV6-3. Association of a missense DCLRE1C variant with TCR beta V- and J-gene trimming was reported in a later analysis. Overall, 164 TCR beta chains were annotated as cytomegalovirus-associated.

The sample taken for sequencing was PBMCs. V and J are TRBV5-1 and TRBJ2-1; 7 nucleotides line up with TRBD1. The sequence was collected from a woman aged 25 to 45 in good health and CMV-seronegative. CDR3 protein: CASSFQGVNEQFF. DNA of the CDR3: TGCGCCAGCAGCTTCCAGGGGGTTAATGAGCAGTTCTTC.